This is a list of T cell receptor beta chains from one sample in a study of OX40 agonist ivuxolimab in advanced cancers. The method was immunoSEQ multiplex PCR; TCRdb's version includes in-frame clones alone and lacks a portion of them. The sample has around 63,000 clones, around 79% seen once; the top ten hold 5.5%. Material: CD4+ or CD8+ T cells sorted from blood, obtained in a trial of the OX40 agonist ivuxolimab. These receptor sequences come from an adult with an advanced solid tumor such as melanoma, head and neck, liver or kidney cancer. CDR3s include the opening cysteine and the closing phenylalanine or tryptophan. A D gene is named only where the DNA matches it firmly. A clone size is listed for some rows: how often the clone was seen (once, few, many), or a class if it is expanded.

DNA: TGTGCCAGCAGTTTTAAAGTTCAGCCCCAGCATTTT
CDR3: CASSFKVQPQHF
D: .
size: .
V: TRBV28
length: 12
J: TRBJ1-5

DNA: TGTGCCAGCTCACCTGGGCGGGACGATGGCTACACCTTC
CDR3: CASSPGRDDGYTF
D: .
size: .
V: TRBV18
length: 13
J: TRBJ1-2

DNA: TGTGCCAGTCTACGGACAGGGACCTATGGCTACACCTTC
CDR3: CASLRTGTYGYTF
D: TRBD1
size: few
V: TRBV19
length: 13
J: TRBJ1-2

DNA: TGTGCCAGCAGTTTAGAGGGCGGAAGGGCATTTACGGCCAAAAACATTCAGTACTTC
CDR3: CASSLEGGRAFTAKNIQYF
D: .
size: .
V: TRBV28
length: 19
J: TRBJ2-4

DNA: TGTGCCAGCAGTTTATCTGGGCAGGGGGTTTCGAAACTGTTTTTT
CDR3: CASSLSGQGVSKLFF
D: TRBD1
size: few
V: TRBV27
length: 15
J: TRBJ1-4

DNA: TGTGCCAGCTCGGAGAACAGCTACGAGCAGTACTTC
CDR3: CASSENSYEQYF
D: .
size: few
V: TRBV18
length: 12
J: TRBJ2-7

DNA: TGTGCCAGTAGTATAGCGGGAGGTTCTGAGCAGTTCTTC
CDR3: CASSIAGGSEQFF
D: TRBD2
size: .
V: TRBV19
length: 13
J: TRBJ2-1

DNA: TGCGCCAGCAGCTCGAGGAAAGGAGCGAACACTGAAGCTTTCTTT
CDR3: CASSSRKGANTEAFF
D: .
size: .
V: TRBV5-1
length: 15
J: TRBJ1-1

DNA: TGTGCCAGCAGCTTGTCCTCGGGGCTTTATGGCTACACCTTC
CDR3: CASSLSSGLYGYTF
D: .
size: .
V: TRBV5-5
length: 14
J: TRBJ1-2

DNA: TGCGCCAGCAGCTTCCCTGACCTGAACACTGAAGCTTTCTTT
CDR3: CASSFPDLNTEAFF
D: .
size: .
V: TRBV5-1
length: 14
J: TRBJ1-1

DNA: TGTGCCAGCAGCTTAGATAGTCAGCCCCAGCATTTT
CDR3: CASSLDSQPQHF
D: .
size: few
V: TRBV7-2
length: 12
J: TRBJ1-5

DNA: TGTGCCAGCAGCCCCGGTTTCAGAAACACCGGGGAGCTGTTTTTT
CDR3: CASSPGFRNTGELFF
D: .
size: .
V: TRBV6-5
length: 15
J: TRBJ2-2

DNA: TGTGCCAGCAGCTACCCTACTGGGAAGAACGAGCAGTACTTC
CDR3: CASSYPTGKNEQYF
D: .
size: few
V: TRBV7-2
length: 14
J: TRBJ2-7

DNA: TGCAGTGCTAGCCCCAACTATGGCTACACCTTC
CDR3: CSASPNYGYTF
D: .
size: .
V: TRBV20-1
length: 11
J: TRBJ1-2

DNA: TGTGCCAGCAGACCTACGGGACAGGCTACCGGGGAGCTGTTTTTT
CDR3: CASRPTGQATGELFF
D: TRBD1
size: .
V: TRBV28
length: 15
J: TRBJ2-2

DNA: TGTGCCAGCAGCCTCCTCCCGAGGTATCGCACCGGGGAGCTGTTTTTT
CDR3: CASSLLPRYRTGELFF
D: .
size: .
V: TRBV7-9
length: 16
J: TRBJ2-2

DNA: TGTGCCAGCTCACCAGTGTCCGGGGGAACGGGCGGCTACACCTTC
CDR3: CASSPVSGGTGGYTF
D: .
size: .
V: TRBV18
length: 15
J: TRBJ1-2

DNA: TGCAGCGTTGTGGGGGGGGGCTTTGAGCAGTTCTTC
CDR3: CSVVGGGFEQFF
D: .
size: .
V: TRBV29-1
length: 12
J: TRBJ2-1

DNA: TGTGCCAGCAGCATCGAGGGCGGGAACTATGGCTACACCTTC
CDR3: CASSIEGGNYGYTF
D: .
size: .
V: TRBV11-2
length: 14
J: TRBJ1-2

DNA: TGTGCCAGCAGTTGGTCCTACGAGCAGTACTTC
CDR3: CASSWSYEQYF
D: .
size: .
V: TRBV6-6
length: 11
J: TRBJ2-7

DNA: TGCGCCAGCAGCTTGAGCGAAACCATGAACACTGAAGCTTTCTTT
CDR3: CASSLSETMNTEAFF
D: .
size: .
V: TRBV5-1
length: 15
J: TRBJ1-1

DNA: TGTGCCAGCAGTTTATACTATCCTAGCGGAGACACAGATACGCAGTATTTT
CDR3: CASSLYYPSGDTDTQYF
D: TRBD2
size: .
V: TRBV27
length: 17
J: TRBJ2-3

DNA: TGTGCCAGCAGTTCACGGATGGCTCAAGAGACCCAGTACTTC
CDR3: CASSSRMAQETQYF
D: .
size: .
V: TRBV27
length: 14
J: TRBJ2-5

DNA: TGTGCCTGGAGTGCCACCGGGCGGGCTGAAGCTTTCTTT
CDR3: CAWSATGRAEAFF
D: .
size: .
V: TRBV30
length: 13
J: TRBJ1-1

DNA: TGTGCCAGCTCACCCTCCGGGGGTGCCCAAAACATTCAGTACTTC
CDR3: CASSPSGGAQNIQYF
D: .
size: .
V: TRBV18
length: 15
J: TRBJ2-4

DNA: TGTGCCAGCAGTCTAAAGACAGGGGGCATTGGCTACGAGCAGTACTTC
CDR3: CASSLKTGGIGYEQYF
D: TRBD1
size: .
V: TRBV28
length: 16
J: TRBJ2-7

DNA: TGTGCCAGCAGCTACACGGCCAACGGGAACTATGGCTACACCTTC
CDR3: CASSYTANGNYGYTF
D: .
size: few
V: TRBV7-2
length: 15
J: TRBJ1-2

DNA: TGTGCCAGCCGGGGCAGCCTCTATGGCTACACCTTC
CDR3: CASRGSLYGYTF
D: .
size: few
V: TRBV6-5
length: 12
J: TRBJ1-2

DNA: TGTGCCAGTCGAAAGGGGACAGCGGTCGATGAGCAGTTCTTC
CDR3: CASRKGTAVDEQFF
D: TRBD1
size: once
V: TRBV7-3
length: 14
J: TRBJ2-1

DNA: TGTGCCACCAGCAGAGTTCGCGGGAGGGGGTTACACACTGAAGCTTTCTTT
CDR3: CATSRVRGRGLHTEAFF
D: .
size: once
V: TRBV15
length: 17
J: TRBJ1-1

DNA: TGCGCCAGCAGCCAAGGGGGGAATGTCATAACTCAAGAGACCCAGTACTTC
CDR3: CASSQGGNVITQETQYF
D: .
size: .
V: TRBV4-1
length: 17
J: TRBJ2-5

DNA: TGTGCCAGCAAAAATAAACAGGGGGTCACTGAAGCTTTCTTT
CDR3: CASKNKQGVTEAFF
D: TRBD1
size: .
V: TRBV6-5
length: 14
J: TRBJ1-1

DNA: TGTGCCAGCAGTTTTGACCCAGCGGAGACCCAGTACTTC
CDR3: CASSFDPAETQYF
D: .
size: .
V: TRBV28
length: 13
J: TRBJ2-5

DNA: TGTGCCAGCAGCCCGGGACCCACCACCTCCTCTGGGGCCAACGTCCTGACTTTC
CDR3: CASSPGPTTSSGANVLTF
D: .
size: .
V: TRBV7-6
length: 18
J: TRBJ2-6

DNA: TGTGCCAGCAGTTACTCTACTTCTGAAAATGAGCAGTTCTTC
CDR3: CASSYSTSENEQFF
D: .
size: .
V: TRBV6-6
length: 14
J: TRBJ2-1

DNA: TGTGCCAGCAGCCCAGCCGGCAGGGGCGGCTACACCTTC
CDR3: CASSPAGRGGYTF
D: .
size: .
V: TRBV4-2
length: 13
J: TRBJ1-2

DNA: TGTGCCAGCAGCTTAGGCAATGAAAAACTGTTTTTT
CDR3: CASSLGNEKLFF
D: .
size: few
V: TRBV7-9
length: 12
J: TRBJ1-4

DNA: TGTGCCAGCAGCTTAGTTGGACAGCCCCAGCATTTT
CDR3: CASSLVGQPQHF
D: .
size: once
V: TRBV7-2
length: 12
J: TRBJ1-5

DNA: TGTGCCAGCAGTGAAGCAACGGGATCAGTAAACTCTGGAAACACCATATATTTT
CDR3: CASSEATGSVNSGNTIYF
D: .
size: many
V: TRBV2
length: 18
J: TRBJ1-3

DNA: TGTGCCTGGAGTGTACTCGCAACTAATGAAAAACTGTTTTTT
CDR3: CAWSVLATNEKLFF
D: .
size: few
V: TRBV30
length: 14
J: TRBJ1-4

DNA: TGTGCCAGTATCGACAGGGGGGGGACTGAAGCTTTCTTT
CDR3: CASIDRGGTEAFF
D: TRBD1
size: .
V: TRBV19
length: 13
J: TRBJ1-1

DNA: TGTGCCAGCTCACCTCCGGGACAGGTCACAGATACGCAGTATTTT
CDR3: CASSPPGQVTDTQYF
D: TRBD1
size: .
V: TRBV18
length: 15
J: TRBJ2-3

DNA: TGTGCCAGCAGCCCTGTTAGCGGGAGGAACCAAGAGACCCAGTACTTC
CDR3: CASSPVSGRNQETQYF
D: TRBD2
size: .
V: TRBV28
length: 16
J: TRBJ2-5

DNA: TGTGCCAGCAGCTCAGACCGGGACATTTACTTCATGAACACTGAAGCTTTCTTT
CDR3: CASSSDRDIYFMNTEAFF
D: .
size: .
V: TRBV7-9
length: 18
J: TRBJ1-1

DNA: TGTGCCAGCAGCAGCGGTCCCGGACCAGATACGCAGTATTTT
CDR3: CASSSGPGPDTQYF
D: .
size: .
V: TRBV7-2
length: 14
J: TRBJ2-3

DNA: TGTGCCAGCAGCAGGACAGGCCCTGGGGCCCTCCACTTT
CDR3: CASSRTGPGALHF
D: TRBD1
size: few
V: TRBV7-8
length: 13
J: TRBJ1-6

DNA: TGTGCCAGCAGCCCGCGGGGGGGCAGGTCGAACACCGGGGAGCTGTTTTTT
CDR3: CASSPRGGRSNTGELFF
D: TRBD2
size: once
V: TRBV7-2
length: 17
J: TRBJ2-2

DNA: TGTGCCAGCCCGACCCCCGGAACCGGGGAGCTGTTTTTT
CDR3: CASPTPGTGELFF
D: .
size: .
V: TRBV5-8
length: 13
J: TRBJ2-2

DNA: TGCGCCAGCAGCCAAGGACTCATGCTGAACACTGAAGCTTTCTTT
CDR3: CASSQGLMLNTEAFF
D: .
size: .
V: TRBV4-3
length: 15
J: TRBJ1-1

DNA: TGCGCCAGCTTTTCGGGACTAGCGGCCTCCCTCTCCTACAATGAGCAGTTCTTC
CDR3: CASFSGLAASLSYNEQFF
D: TRBD2
size: .
V: TRBV5-1
length: 18
J: TRBJ2-1

DNA: TGTGCCAGCAGAAACACAGATACGCAGTATTTT
CDR3: CASRNTDTQYF
D: .
size: few
V: TRBV27
length: 11
J: TRBJ2-3

DNA: TGTGCCAGCTCACCCCTCCTGTCCTCCTTTGAGCAGTTCTTC
CDR3: CASSPLLSSFEQFF
D: .
size: .
V: TRBV18
length: 14
J: TRBJ2-1

DNA: TGTGCCAGCAGGGAACCCAGGGGTTCTGGAAACACCATATATTTT
CDR3: CASREPRGSGNTIYF
D: .
size: .
V: TRBV6-5
length: 15
J: TRBJ1-3

DNA: TGCGCCAGCAGCCAAGTCTTCTCAACCGGGACTCGGCGGTTTTTT
CDR3: CASSQVFSTGTRRFF
D: .
size: .
V: TRBV4-1
length: 15
J: TRBJ1-4

DNA: TGTGCCAGCAGCGGGGGACTCCCCAATGAGCAGTTCTTC
CDR3: CASSGGLPNEQFF
D: .
size: .
V: TRBV7-2
length: 13
J: TRBJ2-1

DNA: TGTGCCAGTAGTAGGACCATCGGACTTGCAGATGAGCAGTTCTTC
CDR3: CASSRTIGLADEQFF
D: .
size: once
V: TRBV19
length: 15
J: TRBJ2-1

DNA: TGTGCCAGCAGCTCCCGAAGCGGGGGTACAGATACGCAGTATTTT
CDR3: CASSSRSGGTDTQYF
D: TRBD2
size: .
V: TRBV27
length: 15
J: TRBJ2-3